The 4 T cell receptor beta chains in this list originate from one sample, sequenced in a study of human T cells and chemical hapten exposure. The time point is: pre-sensitization, week 0. Treatment reported: therapeutic diphenylcyclopropenone sensitization with weekly scalp DPC. MiXCR, run by TCRdb on the RACE reads, gives a single entry per CDR3 protein. In the table there are more than 50,000 distinct CDR3 sequences, 6.7% of which are singletons. The source was whole blood, collected in connection with sensitization to the hapten diphenylcyclopropenone (DPC). The receptors shown here come from a woman in her 30s with alopecia areata. Some clones in this sample may be carry-over from other donors' samples.

This clonotype has a count of ten or more. This chain's CDR3 is CASSLGGTGRSAGELFF. CDR3 in DNA: TGTGCCAGCAGCTTAGGAGGGACAGGGAGGTCCGCCGGGGAGCTGTTTTTT. The V and J genes are TRBV7-6 and TRBJ2-2; 9 positions match TRBD1. Per the germline V gene, CDR1 is SGHVS and CDR2 is FNYEAQ. The CDR3 is 17 amino acids. The V segment lost 1 base and the J segment 6 bases; nucleotides outside the gene matches: 9.

This clonotype was seen at least ten times. The V gene is TRBV20-1, the J gene TRBJ1-1; 7 bases are a match to TRBD1. V trimming: 5 bases; J trimming: 4 bases; junction bases outside the gene matches: 7. CDR1 is DFQATT and CDR2 is SNEGSKA in the germline V gene (reference sequence). The CDR3 covers 13 residues. CDR3 DNA sequence: TGCAGTGCTGCGACAGGGAAGGGCACTGAAGCTTTCTTT. This gives the protein CSAATGKGTEAFF.

V usage is TRBV5-5 and J usage is TRBJ1-2; 8 nucleotides line up with TRBD1. The germline CDR1 and CDR2 sequences are SGHKS and YYEKEE (reference sequence). The CDR3 extends over 15 amino acids. The junction had 5 bases not matched to a gene; V was cut back by 3 bases and J by 1 base. CDR3 sequence (DNA): TGTGCCAGCAGCTGGACAGGGAGTCTTAACTATGGCTACACCTTC. Its protein is CASSWTGSLNYGYTF. The full variable domain, completed using reference TRBV5-5 and TRBJ1-2, is DAGVTQSPTHLIKTRGQQVTLRCSPISGHKSVSWYQQVLGQGPQFIFQYYEKEERGRGNFPDRFSARQFPNYSSELNVNALLLGDSALYLCASSWTGSLNYGYTFGSGTRLTVV.

Ten or more counts support this clonotype. The chain's CDR3 is CSVERLGGTTGNTIYF. In DNA, the CDR3 is TGCAGCGTTGAAAGGCTGGGAGGGACAACTGGAAACACCATATATTTT. The chain is built from TRBV29-1 and TRBJ1-3, with D possibly matching TRBD1 (6 bases). Germline loops: CDR1 SQVTM, CDR2 ANQGSEA. Trimming removed 2 bases at V and 2 bases at J, with 16 bases between. This CDR3 region has 16 residues.